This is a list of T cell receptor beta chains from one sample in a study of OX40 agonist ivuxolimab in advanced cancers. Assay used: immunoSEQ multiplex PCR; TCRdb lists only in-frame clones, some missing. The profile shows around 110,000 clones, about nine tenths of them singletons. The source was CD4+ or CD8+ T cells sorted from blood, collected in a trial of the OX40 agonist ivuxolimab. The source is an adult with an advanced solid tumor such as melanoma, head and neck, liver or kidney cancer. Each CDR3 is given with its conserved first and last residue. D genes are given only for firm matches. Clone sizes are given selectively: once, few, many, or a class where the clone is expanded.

TGTGCCAGCAGCGTAGAGGGGTATAGCAATCAGCCCCAGCATTTT CASSVEGYSNQPQHF TRBV9 NA TRBJ1-5 NA
TGCGCCAGCAGCCAGGCTTTCGGGGGGTACACAGATACGCAGTATTTT CASSQAFGGYTDTQYF TRBV4-1 NA TRBJ2-3 TRBD2
TGTGCCAGTAGTGTGGGGGCAGGGGGGTATCAGCCCCAGCATTTT CASSVGAGGYQPQHF TRBV19 few TRBJ1-5 TRBD1
TGTGCCAGAAGTTGGTCGGACAGCCTCTATGGCTACACCTTC CARSWSDSLYGYTF TRBV5-3 NA TRBJ1-2 NA
TGTGCCAGCAGTGGATCAGGGGTCAATCAGCCCCAGCATTTT CASSGSGVNQPQHF TRBV28 NA TRBJ1-5 NA
TGTGCCACCAGGGGGGGCTACGAGCAGTACTTC CATRGGYEQYF TRBV2 NA TRBJ2-7 NA
TGTGCCACCAGCAGTCACAGGGAATCCTACGAGCAGTACTTC CATSSHRESYEQYF TRBV15 NA TRBJ2-7 NA
TGTGCCAGCTCACCAAGGGGAAACACCATATATTTT CASSPRGNTIYF TRBV18 NA TRBJ1-3 NA
TGTGCCAGTAGTATAGTCAGGCCAGGTCAAGGCGGGGAGCTGTTTTTT CASSIVRPGQGGELFF TRBV19 NA TRBJ2-2 NA
TGTGCCAGCAGCATGGAGAAAGGGGCTGGAAACACCATATATTTT CASSMEKGAGNTIYF TRBV9 NA TRBJ1-3 NA
TGTGCCACCAGCATCAGGGGCTACGAGCAGTACTTC CATSIRGYEQYF TRBV15 NA TRBJ2-7 NA
TGTGCCAGCAGCCCAGTGGGCGGGGTCGGGTCCACAGATACGCAGTATTTT CASSPVGGVGSTDTQYF TRBV7-2 once TRBJ2-3 NA
TGTGCCAGTAGTATGGCAGTACAAAGCAATCAGCCCCAGCATTTT CASSMAVQSNQPQHF TRBV19 few TRBJ1-5 NA